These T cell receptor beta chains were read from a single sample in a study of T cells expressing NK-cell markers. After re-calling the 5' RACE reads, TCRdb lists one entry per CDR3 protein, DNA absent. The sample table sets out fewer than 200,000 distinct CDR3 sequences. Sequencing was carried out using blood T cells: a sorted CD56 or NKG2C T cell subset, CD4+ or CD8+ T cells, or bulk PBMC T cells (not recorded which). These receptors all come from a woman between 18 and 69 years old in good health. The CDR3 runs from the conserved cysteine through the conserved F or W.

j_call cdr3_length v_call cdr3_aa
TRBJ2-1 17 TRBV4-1 CASSQVRGSGRAAEQFF
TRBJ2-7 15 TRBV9 CASSGPGQGRNEQYF
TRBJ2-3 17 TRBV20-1 CSASVFGRGSVTDTQYF
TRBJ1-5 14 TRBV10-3 CAISEGQENQPQHF
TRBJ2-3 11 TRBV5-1 CASRIVDTQYF
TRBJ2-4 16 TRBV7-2 CASSPEAGGGAGIQYF
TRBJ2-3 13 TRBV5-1 CASSLQGTDTQYF
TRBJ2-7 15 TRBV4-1 CASSQPGLALGEQYF
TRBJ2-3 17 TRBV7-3 CASSRNGRGGGTDTQYF
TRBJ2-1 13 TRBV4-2 CASSRNRGNEQFF
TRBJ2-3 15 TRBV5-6 CASSLDPASTDTQYF
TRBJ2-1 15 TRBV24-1 CATSDPTIPRNEQFF
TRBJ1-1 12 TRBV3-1 CASSHADREAFF
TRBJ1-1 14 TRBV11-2 CASSHTVGGTEAFF
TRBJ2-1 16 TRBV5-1 CASSPQGQWSYNEQFF
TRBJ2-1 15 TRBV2 CASLWGGLGYNEQFF
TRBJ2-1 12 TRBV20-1 CSACEDVNEQFF
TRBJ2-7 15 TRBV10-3 CAISESTGRTYEQYF
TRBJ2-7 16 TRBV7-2 CASSLVGQMSSYEQYF
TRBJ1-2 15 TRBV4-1 CASSQEPWGVGGYTF
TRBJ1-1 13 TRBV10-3 CAISESSSLWSFF
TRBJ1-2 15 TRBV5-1 CASSGTDGIPNGYTF
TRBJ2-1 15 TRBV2 CASSERRTDYNEQFF
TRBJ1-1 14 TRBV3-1 CASSQGLASTEAFF
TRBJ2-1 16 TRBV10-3 CAISESMSGRYNEQFF
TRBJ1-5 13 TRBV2 CASSEGLGQPQHF
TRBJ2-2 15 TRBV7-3 CASSLKSSNTGELFF
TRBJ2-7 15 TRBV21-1 CASSTGLAEIYEQYF
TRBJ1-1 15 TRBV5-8 CASSLSTLGGTEAFF
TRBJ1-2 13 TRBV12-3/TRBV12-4 CASTLKPKNGYTF
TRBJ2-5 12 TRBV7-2 CASSPLQETQYF
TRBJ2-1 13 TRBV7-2 CASSDLRVHEQFF
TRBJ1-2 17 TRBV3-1 CASSHPGTGFNGYGYTF
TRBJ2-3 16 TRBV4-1 CASSQGGNRGTDTQYF
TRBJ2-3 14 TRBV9 CASSVAGFADTQYF
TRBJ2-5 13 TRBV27 CASSSRGSETQYF
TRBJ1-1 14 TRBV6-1 CASRRPSGNTEAFF
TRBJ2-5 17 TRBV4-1 CASSQAVLAGVKETQYF
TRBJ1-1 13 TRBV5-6 CASSLQTGGEAFF
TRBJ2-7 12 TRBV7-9 CASSLREYEQYF
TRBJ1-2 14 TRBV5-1 CASSARQGYYGYTF
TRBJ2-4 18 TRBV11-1 CASSSTSLAGGAKNIQYF
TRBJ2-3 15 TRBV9 CASSLRGDYTDTQYF
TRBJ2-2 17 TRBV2 CASSQQGASLTSGELFF
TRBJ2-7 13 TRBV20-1 CSATGQLAYEQYF
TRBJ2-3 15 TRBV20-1 CSARRGRGATDTQYF
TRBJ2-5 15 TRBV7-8 CASSLASRVQETQYF
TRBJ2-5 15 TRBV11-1 CASSDGLAGEETQYF
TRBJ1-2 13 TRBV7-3 CASSATGTYGYTF
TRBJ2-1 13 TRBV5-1 CASRTGGGNEQFF
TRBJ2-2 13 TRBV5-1 CASSAQVTGELFF
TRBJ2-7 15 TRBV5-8 CASSLEDRTFPAQYF
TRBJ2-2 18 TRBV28 CASSSGLAGGGNTGELFF
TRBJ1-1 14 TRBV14 CASSYGPSNTEAFF
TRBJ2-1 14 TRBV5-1 CASSLLGRAREQFF